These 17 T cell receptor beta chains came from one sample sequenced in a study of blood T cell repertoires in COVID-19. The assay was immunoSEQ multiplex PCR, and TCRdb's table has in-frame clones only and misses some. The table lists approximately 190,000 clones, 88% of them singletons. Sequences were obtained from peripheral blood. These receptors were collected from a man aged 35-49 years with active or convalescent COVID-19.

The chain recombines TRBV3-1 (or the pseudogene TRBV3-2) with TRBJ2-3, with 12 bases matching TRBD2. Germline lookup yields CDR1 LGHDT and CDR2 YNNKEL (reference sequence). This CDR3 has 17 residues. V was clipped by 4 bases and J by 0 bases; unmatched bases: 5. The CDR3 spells CASSRLAGGRSTDTQYF. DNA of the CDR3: TGTGCCAGCAGCCGGCTAGCGGGGGGGCGGAGCACAGATACGCAGTATTTT.

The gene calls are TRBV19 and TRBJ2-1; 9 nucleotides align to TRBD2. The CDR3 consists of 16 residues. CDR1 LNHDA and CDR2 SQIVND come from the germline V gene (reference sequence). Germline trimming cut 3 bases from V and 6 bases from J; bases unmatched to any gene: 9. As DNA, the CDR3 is TGTGCCAGTAGTATGGTAAGCGGGGGGCCCTTCAATGAGCAGTTCTTC. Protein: CASSMVSGGPFNEQFF.

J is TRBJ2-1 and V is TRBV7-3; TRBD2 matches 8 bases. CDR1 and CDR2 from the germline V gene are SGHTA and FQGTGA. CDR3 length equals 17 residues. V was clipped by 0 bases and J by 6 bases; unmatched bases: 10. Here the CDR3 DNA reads TGTGCCAGCAGCTTAACCCCCGGGGGGGGGAGCATCAATGAGCAGTTCTTC. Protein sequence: CASSLTPGGGSINEQFF.

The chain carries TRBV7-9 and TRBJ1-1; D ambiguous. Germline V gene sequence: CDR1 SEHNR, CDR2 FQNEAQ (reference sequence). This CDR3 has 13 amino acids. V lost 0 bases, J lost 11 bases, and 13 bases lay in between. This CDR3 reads CASSLAGGREAFF. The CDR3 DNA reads TGTGCCAGCAGCTTAGCTGGAGGCCGGGAGGCTTTCTTT.

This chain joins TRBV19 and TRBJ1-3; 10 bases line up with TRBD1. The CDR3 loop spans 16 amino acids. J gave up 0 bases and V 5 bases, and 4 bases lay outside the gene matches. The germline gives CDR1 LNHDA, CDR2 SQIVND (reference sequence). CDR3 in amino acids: CASSPRTGGSGNTIYF. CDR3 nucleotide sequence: TGTGCCAGTAGTCCGCGGACAGGGGGCTCTGGAAACACCATATATTTT.

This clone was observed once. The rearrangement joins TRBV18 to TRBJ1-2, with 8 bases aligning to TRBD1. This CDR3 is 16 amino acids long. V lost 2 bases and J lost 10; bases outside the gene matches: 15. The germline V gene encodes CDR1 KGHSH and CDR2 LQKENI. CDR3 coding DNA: TGTGCCAGCTCACCATATCCTCCCGGGACAGGAACGGACTACACCTTC. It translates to CASSPYPPGTGTDYTF. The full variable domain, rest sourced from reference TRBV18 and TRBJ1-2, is NAGVMQNPRHLVRRRGQEARLRCSPMKGHSHVYWYRQLPEEGLKFMVYLQKENIIDESGMPKERFSAEFPKEGPSILRIQQVVRGDSAAYFCASSPYPPGTGTDYTFGSGTRLTVV.

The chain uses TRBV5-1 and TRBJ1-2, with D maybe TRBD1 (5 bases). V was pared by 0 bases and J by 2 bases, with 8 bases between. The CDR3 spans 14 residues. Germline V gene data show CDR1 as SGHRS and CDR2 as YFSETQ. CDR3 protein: CASSLDPGNYGYTF. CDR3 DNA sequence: TGCGCCAGCAGCTTGGATCCAGGGAACTATGGCTACACCTTC.

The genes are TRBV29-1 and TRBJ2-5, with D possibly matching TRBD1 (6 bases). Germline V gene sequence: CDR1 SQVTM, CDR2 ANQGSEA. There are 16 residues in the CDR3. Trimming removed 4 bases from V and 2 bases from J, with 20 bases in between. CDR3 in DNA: TGCAGCGTTGGGGTAATGTGGACAGAGACTCAAGAGACCCAGTACTTC. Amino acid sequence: CSVGVMWTETQETQYF.

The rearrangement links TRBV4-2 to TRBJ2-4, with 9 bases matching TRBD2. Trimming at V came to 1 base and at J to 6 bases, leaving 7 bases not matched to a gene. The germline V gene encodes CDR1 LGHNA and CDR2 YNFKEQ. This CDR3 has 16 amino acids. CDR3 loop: CASSQVAGEGRNIQYF. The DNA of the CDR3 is TGTGCCAGCAGCCAAGTAGCGGGAGAGGGGAGAAACATTCAGTACTTC.

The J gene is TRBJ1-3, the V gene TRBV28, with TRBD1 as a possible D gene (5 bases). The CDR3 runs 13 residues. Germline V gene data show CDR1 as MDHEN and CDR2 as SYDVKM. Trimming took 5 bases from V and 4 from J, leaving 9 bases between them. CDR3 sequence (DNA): TGTGCCAGCAGTCTTACAGGCGGAAACACCATATATTTT. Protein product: CASSLTGGNTIYF.

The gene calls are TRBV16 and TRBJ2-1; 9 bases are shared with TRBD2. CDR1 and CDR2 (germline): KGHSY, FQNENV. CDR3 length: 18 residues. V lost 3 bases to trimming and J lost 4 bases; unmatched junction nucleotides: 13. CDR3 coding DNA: TGTGCCAGCAGCCAGGGCGCTAGCGGGAAGGCGGGATACAATGAGCAGTTCTTC. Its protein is CASSQGASGKAGYNEQFF.

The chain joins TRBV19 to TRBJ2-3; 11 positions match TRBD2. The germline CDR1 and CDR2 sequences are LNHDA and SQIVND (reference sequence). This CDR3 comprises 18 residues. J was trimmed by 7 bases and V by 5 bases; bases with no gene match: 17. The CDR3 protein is CASSPEVGLAGGVNTQYF. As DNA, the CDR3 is TGTGCCAGTAGTCCGGAGGTGGGCTTAGCGGGAGGGGTAAATACGCAGTATTTT.

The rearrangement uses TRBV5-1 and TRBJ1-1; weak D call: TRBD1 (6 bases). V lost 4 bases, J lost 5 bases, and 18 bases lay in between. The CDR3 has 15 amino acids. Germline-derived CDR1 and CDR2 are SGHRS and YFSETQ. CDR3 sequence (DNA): TGCGCCAGCAGCCAAAACAGGGAAGGACGTACTGAAGCTTTCTTT. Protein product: CASSQNREGRTEAFF.

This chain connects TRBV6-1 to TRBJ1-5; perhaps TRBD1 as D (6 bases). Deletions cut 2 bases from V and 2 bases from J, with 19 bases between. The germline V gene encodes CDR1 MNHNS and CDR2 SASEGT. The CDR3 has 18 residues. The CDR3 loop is CASSENWRRGAGNQPQHF. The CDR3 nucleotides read TGTGCCAGCAGTGAAAATTGGCGACGGGGGGCCGGCAATCAGCCCCAGCATTTT.

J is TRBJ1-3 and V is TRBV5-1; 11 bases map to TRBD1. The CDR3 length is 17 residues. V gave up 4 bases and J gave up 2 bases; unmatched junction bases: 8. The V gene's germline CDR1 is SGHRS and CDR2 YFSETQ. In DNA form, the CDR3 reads TGCGCCAGCAGCGCTCACCCGGGACAGGGGGCTGGAAACACCATATATTTT. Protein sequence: CASSAHPGQGAGNTIYF. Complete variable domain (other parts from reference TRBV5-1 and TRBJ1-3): KAGVTQTPRYLIKTRGQQVTLSCSPISGHRSVSWYQQTPGQGLQFLFEYFSETQRNKGNFPGRFSGRQFSNSRSEMNVSTLELGDSALYLCASSAHPGQGAGNTIYFGEGSWLTVV.

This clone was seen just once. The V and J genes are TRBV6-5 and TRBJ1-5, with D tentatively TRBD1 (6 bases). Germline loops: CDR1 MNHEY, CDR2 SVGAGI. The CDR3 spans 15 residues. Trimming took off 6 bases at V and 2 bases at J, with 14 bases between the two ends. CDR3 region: CASRGAEIGNQPQHF. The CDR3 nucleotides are TGTGCCAGCAGGGGGGCCGAGATTGGCAATCAGCCCCAGCATTTT.

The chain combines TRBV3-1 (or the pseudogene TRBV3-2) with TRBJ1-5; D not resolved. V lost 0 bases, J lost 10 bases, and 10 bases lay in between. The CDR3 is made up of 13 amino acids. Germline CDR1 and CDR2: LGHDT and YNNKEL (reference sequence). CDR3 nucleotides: TGTGCCAGCAGCCAAGACGCAGATTTACCCCAGCATTTT. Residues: CASSQDADLPQHF.